The 17 T cell receptor beta chains listed next were all sequenced from one sample in a study of cytomegalovirus exposure and HLA in healthy donors. Vbeta (60) and Jbeta (13) primers were used in the PCR. Only in-frame clones appear in the TCRdb table, and some are missing; sequencing was by immunoSEQ multiplex PCR. The sample contains 75,000 to 80,000 clones, 65% to 80% of which appear only once. Sequenced material: PBMCs. The receptor source for this set is a male donor in good health and CMV-seropositive.

This clone was recorded a few times. The chain has TRBV11-2 and TRBJ2-1, with 10 bases identical to TRBD1. The germline V gene has CDR1 SGHAT and CDR2 FQNNGV. Trimming at V came to 6 bases and at J to 0 bases, leaving 5 bases not matched to a gene. CDR3 length equals 16 residues. CDR3 residues: CASSSRQGASYNEQFF. In DNA, the CDR3 is TGTGCCAGCAGTTCCAGACAGGGGGCCTCCTACAATGAGCAGTTCTTC.

The chain uses TRBV10-3 and TRBJ1-5; D is uncertain. The length of the CDR3 is 14 residues. The ends were cut back, 3 bases at V and 2 bases at J, with 8 bases in the middle. CDR1 ENHRY and CDR2 SYGVKD come from the germline V gene. The CDR3 DNA is TGTGCCATCAGTGAAGCAGGCCGCAATCAGCCCCAGCATTTT. Translation gives CAISEAGRNQPQHF.

This chain uses TRBV16 with TRBJ2-7; 10 nucleotides agree with TRBD2. The CDR3 has 19 amino acids. Germline-derived CDR1 and CDR2 are KGHSY and FQNENV. Trimming at V came to 3 bases and at J to 2 bases, leaving 16 bases not matched to a gene. CDR3 nucleotide sequence: TGTGCCAGCAGCCATCTAGGGACTAGCGCTAGAGGAGCTCCCTACGAGCAGTACTTC. As protein: CASSHLGTSARGAPYEQYF.

The rearrangement links TRBV7-9 to TRBJ2-3, with 9 positions matching TRBD1. The CDR3 loop spans 13 amino acids. The germline CDR1 and CDR2 sequences are SEHNR and FQNEAQ (reference sequence). V lost 6 bases, J lost 6 bases, and 4 bases stayed unmatched. CDR3 amino acids: CASRGTGSDTQYF. The DNA for the CDR3 is TGTGCCAGCAGAGGGACAGGGTCCGATACGCAGTATTTT. The whole variable domain, filled in from reference TRBV7-9 and TRBJ2-3, reads DTGVSQNPRHKITKRGQNVTFRCDPISEHNRLYWYRQTLGQGPEFLTYFQNEAQLEKSRLLSDRFSAERPKGSFSTLEIQRTEQGDSAMYLCASRGTGSDTQYFGPGTRLTVL.

The chain has TRBV19 and TRBJ1-5; TRBD1 is a possible D gene (5 bases). The CDR3 extends over 16 amino acids. Germline CDR1 LNHDA, CDR2 SQIVND (reference sequence). Trimming removed 5 bases from V and 7 bases from J, with 21 bases in between. The chain's CDR3 is CASSPSGRGWDQPQHF. The CDR3 DNA sequence: TGTGCCAGTAGTCCCTCGGGGAGGGGCTGGGACCAGCCCCAGCATTTT.

The chain recombines TRBV2 with TRBJ2-3, with D maybe TRBD1 (6 bases). V was pared by 6 bases and J by 4 bases, with 14 bases between. Germline V gene data show CDR1 as SNHLY and CDR2 as FYNNEI. The CDR3 is 14 amino acids. The CDR3 DNA sequence: TGTGCCAGCAGACCCCTCAGGGGCCCAGATACGCAGTATTTT. Residues: CASRPLRGPDTQYF. The full variable domain, in which reference TRBV2 and TRBJ2-3 provide the parts outside the CDR3, is EPEVTQTPSHQVTQMGQEVILRCVPISNHLYFYWYRQILGQKVEFLVSFYNNEISEKSEIFDDQFSVERPDGSNFTLKIRSTKLEDSAMYFCASRPLRGPDTQYFGPGTRLTVL.

This chain connects TRBV7-9 to TRBJ2-5; tentative D call: TRBD1 (6 bases). The CDR3 runs to 12 residues. Germline V lookup: CDR1 SEHNR, CDR2 FQNEAQ (reference sequence). Trimming took off 4 bases at V and 10 bases at J, with 13 bases between the two ends. CDR3 protein: CASSSDRSRQYF. CDR3 coding DNA: TGTGCCAGCAGCTCCGACAGGAGTCGCCAGTACTTC.

The rearrangement joins TRBV7-2 to TRBJ1-2; 11 nucleotides agree with TRBD1. Germline CDR1 SGHTA, CDR2 FQGNSA. CDR3 length: 15 amino acids. The V segment lost 4 bases and the J segment 8 bases; nucleotides outside the gene matches: 9. DNA for the CDR3: TGTGCCAGCAGCTCCGGACAGGGGGCATTGAGAGGCTACACCTTC. This gives the protein CASSSGQGALRGYTF.

The rearrangement uses TRBV29-1 and TRBJ2-2, with D possibly TRBD1 on 6 matching bases. V was shortened by 7 bases and J by 2 bases, with 11 bases between the two germline ends. Germline V CDR1 and CDR2: SQVTM, ANQGSEA. CDR3 size: 13 residues. The CDR3 sequence: CSAQGQNTGELFF. In DNA, the CDR3 is TGCAGCGCACAGGGACAAAACACCGGGGAGCTGTTTTTT.

The rearrangement joins TRBV7-3 to TRBJ2-7; 9 bases fit TRBD2. The CDR3 loop spans 14 amino acids. Germline V lookup: CDR1 SGHTA, CDR2 FQGTGA. V lost 5 bases to trimming and J lost 0 bases; unmatched junction nucleotides: 2. The DNA for the CDR3 is TGTGCCAGCAGCCTTAGCGGGGGCTCCTACGAGCAGTACTTC. Amino acid sequence: CASSLSGGSYEQYF.

This clone was counted only a few times. V usage is TRBV5-4 and J usage is TRBJ2-6, with 9 bases identical to TRBD1. This CDR3 region has 17 residues. Germline assignment: CDR1 SGHNT and CDR2 YYREEE (reference sequence). The ends lost 4 bases at V and 2 bases at J; junction bases unmatched: 7. CDR3 region: CASSSPGQGAGANVLTF. Written as DNA, the CDR3 is TGTGCCAGCAGCAGTCCGGGACAGGGAGCTGGGGCCAACGTCCTGACTTTC.

The chain uses TRBV5-4 and TRBJ2-1; D perhaps matches TRBD1 (6 bases). Trimming left V 4 bases short and J 1 base short, with 24 bases between. Per germline, CDR1 SGHNT and CDR2 YYREEE (reference sequence). This CDR3 comprises 19 residues. The CDR3 DNA reads TGTGCCAGCAGCCCCCAACCAGGGGCCACGTTGGGTTCCTACAATGAGCAGTTCTTC. Translated, it gives CASSPQPGATLGSYNEQFF.

The chain couples TRBV11-2 to TRBJ2-7; TRBD1 matches at 8 bases. The CDR3 covers 15 residues. Germline loops: CDR1 SGHAT, CDR2 FQNNGV. V lost 5 bases and J lost 0; bases outside the gene matches: 6. CDR3 bases: TGTGCCAGCAGCCTAGGACAGGGACCCTCCTACGAGCAGTACTTC. Translating it yields CASSLGQGPSYEQYF.

This CDR3 is CASSLLTGELFF. Here the CDR3 DNA reads TGTGCCAGCAGCCTTCTTACCGGGGAGCTGTTTTTT. V and J are TRBV7-2 and TRBJ2-2; the D is unclear. The germline CDR1 and CDR2 sequences are SGHTA and FQGNSA. With 5 bases removed from V and 5 bases from J, the gap between germline ends came to 6 bases. There are 12 residues in the CDR3.

CDR3 in amino acids: CAISESTHGYTF. The CDR3 DNA follows: TGTGCCATCAGTGAGTCAACTCATGGCTACACCTTC. The rearrangement links TRBV10-3 to TRBJ1-2; the D is unclear. The length of the CDR3 is 12 residues. V was pared by 0 bases and J by 6 bases, with 5 bases between. Germline values: CDR1 ENHRY, CDR2 SYGVKD.

The genes are TRBV6-6 and TRBJ2-6; TRBD1 matches 7 bases. CDR3 size: 16 residues. Germline loops: CDR1 MNHNY, CDR2 SVGAGI (reference sequence). Trimming cost V 9 bases and J 3 bases; bases outside gene matches: 11. CDR3 sequence reads: CASNPKGASGANVLTF. The CDR3 nucleotides read TGTGCCAGTAATCCTAAGGGGGCTAGTGGGGCCAACGTCCTGACTTTC.

This clone showed up just a few times. The CDR3 here is CASSSGLGTSSYNEQFF. In DNA form, the CDR3 reads TGTGCCAGCTCTAGCGGTCTAGGGACGAGCTCCTACAATGAGCAGTTCTTC. The gene calls are TRBV27 and TRBJ2-1; 7 bases align to TRBD2. Germline lookup yields CDR1 MNHEY and CDR2 SMNVEV (reference sequence). The CDR3 is 17 amino acids. V lost 8 bases and J lost 0; bases outside the gene matches: 13.